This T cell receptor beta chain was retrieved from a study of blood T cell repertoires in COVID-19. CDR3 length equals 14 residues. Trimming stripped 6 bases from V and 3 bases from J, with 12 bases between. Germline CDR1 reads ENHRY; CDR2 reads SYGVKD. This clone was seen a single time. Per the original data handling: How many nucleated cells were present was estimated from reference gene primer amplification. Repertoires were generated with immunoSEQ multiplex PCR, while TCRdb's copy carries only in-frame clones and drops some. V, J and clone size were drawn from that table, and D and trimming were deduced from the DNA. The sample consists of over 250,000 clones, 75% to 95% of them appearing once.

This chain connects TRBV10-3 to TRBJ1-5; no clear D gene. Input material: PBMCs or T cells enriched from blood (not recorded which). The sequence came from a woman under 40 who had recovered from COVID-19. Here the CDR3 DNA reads TGTGCCATCAGCGACACTGATATCAATCAGCCCCAGCATTTT. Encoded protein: CAISDTDINQPQHF.